The 19 T cell receptor beta chains below were found in one sample sequenced in a study of blood T cell repertoires in COVID-19. This table comes from immunoSEQ multiplex PCR, and its TCRdb copy is limited to in-frame clones, with some not included. The table lists over 450,000 clones, 89% of them singletons. Input material: peripheral blood. These receptors were obtained from a man aged 18 to 30 with COVID-19, enrolled during active disease.

This clone was counted a single time. The rearrangement uses TRBV7-9 and TRBJ2-2; the D gene is possibly TRBD2 (5 bases). The CDR3 runs 16 residues. V was trimmed by 5 bases and J by 3 bases, leaving 16 bases between them. Per the germline V gene, CDR1 is SEHNR and CDR2 is FQNEAQ (reference sequence). CDR3 sequence: CASSPGGFEYTGELFF. In DNA form, the CDR3 reads TGTGCCAGCAGCCCCGGAGGTTTTGAGTACACCGGGGAGCTGTTTTTT.

In DNA, the CDR3 is TGTGCCAGTAGGATACCCAAACATCGACTAGCGGGAGGCCCGGACTACGAGCAGTACTTC. Encoded protein: CASRIPKHRLAGGPDYEQYF. The chain recombines TRBV19 with TRBJ2-7, with 13 positions matching TRBD2. Germline trimming cut 6 bases from V and 3 bases from J; bases unmatched to any gene: 20. This CDR3 has 20 residues. From germline, CDR1 is LNHDA and CDR2 SQIVND (reference sequence).

The J gene is TRBJ2-1, the V gene TRBV15; TRBD2 is a possible D gene (6 bases). The CDR3 length is 15 residues. Germline V gene sequence: CDR1 LNHNV, CDR2 YYDKDF (reference sequence). Trimming stripped 2 bases from V and 3 bases from J, with 11 bases between. This chain's CDR3 is CATSRTGVVYNEQFF. The CDR3 nucleotides read TGTGCCACCAGCAGAACGGGGGTGGTCTACAATGAGCAGTTCTTC.

This chain uses TRBV18 with TRBJ2-3; tentatively, D is TRBD2 (6 bases). The CDR3 is 15 amino acids. Germline V CDR1 and CDR2: KGHSH, LQKENI. V gave up 3 bases and J gave up 4 bases, with 14 bases separating them. The CDR3 DNA follows: TGTGCCAGCTCACCGAGCATGGAGGGCCCAGATACGCAGTATTTT. This sequence encodes CASSPSMEGPDTQYF.

The chain carries TRBV6-5 and TRBJ2-5; D might be TRBD2 (5 bases). CDR3 length: 14 amino acids. Between the trimmed V and J ends, which lost 4 bases and 1 base, there was a span of 10 bases. In germline, CDR1 is MNHEY, CDR2 SVGAGI. The CDR3 DNA follows: TGTGCCAGCAGTTTAAACGGGATCCAAGAGACCCAGTACTTC. This gives the protein CASSLNGIQETQYF.

V gene TRBV11-3 combines with J gene TRBJ1-6, with a possible D match to TRBD1 (5 bases). This CDR3 is built from 13 residues. Germline assignment: CDR1 SGHNT and CDR2 YENEEA. Trimming shortened V by 1 base and J by 10 bases, and 8 bases separated the two germline ends. DNA for the CDR3: TGTGCCAGCAGCTTAGGACAGAGCTCACCCCTCCACTTT. Translated, it gives CASSLGQSSPLHF.

J is TRBJ1-2 and V is TRBV5-1, with D possibly being TRBD1 (5 bases). Per the germline V gene, CDR1 is SGHRS and CDR2 is YFSETQ. The CDR3 loop spans 15 amino acids. V was shortened by 3 bases and J by 7 bases, with 19 bases between the two germline ends. CDR3 in amino acids: CASSWTPDDLSGYTF. The CDR3 DNA follows: TGCGCCAGCAGCTGGACACCCGACGATCTAAGTGGCTACACCTTC. The full variable domain, in which reference TRBV5-1 and TRBJ1-2 provide the parts outside the CDR3, is KAGVTQTPRYLIKTRGQQVTLSCSPISGHRSVSWYQQTPGQGLQFLFEYFSETQRNKGNFPGRFSGRQFSNSRSEMNVSTLELGDSALYLCASSWTPDDLSGYTFGSGTRLTVV.

This clone appeared a single time. The chain joins TRBV24-1 to TRBJ1-6; D gene uncertain. The CDR3 spans 16 residues. Germline lookup yields CDR1 KGHDR and CDR2 SFDVKD. V dropped 9 bases and J dropped 5 bases, with 19 bases sitting between them. The CDR3 sequence is CATPEVEEGDNSPLHF. The DNA for the CDR3 is TGTGCCACCCCAGAAGTTGAGGAAGGAGATAATTCACCCCTCCACTTT.

This clone was counted ten times or more. V gene TRBV7-2 combines with J gene TRBJ2-7; 8 bases are shared with TRBD1. Germline assignment: CDR1 SGHTA and CDR2 FQGNSA. V lost 3 bases and J lost 6; bases outside the gene matches: 7. The CDR3 spans 14 residues. CDR3 coding DNA: TGTGCCAGCAGCTTTGATGGGACAGGACGCGAGCAGTACTTC. Translated: CASSFDGTGREQYF.

V gene TRBV5-1 combines with J gene TRBJ2-3, with a possible D match to TRBD2 (7 bases). Germline loops: CDR1 SGHRS, CDR2 YFSETQ. Trimming left V 4 bases short and J 6 bases short, with 18 bases between. The CDR3 has 15 residues. The CDR3 here is CASSPQNGGLDTQYF. The CDR3 DNA follows: TGCGCCAGCAGCCCCCAGAACGGGGGGCTGGATACGCAGTATTTT.

This chain uses TRBV6-5 with TRBJ1-2; no clear D. Germline CDR1 reads MNHEY; CDR2 reads SVGAGI. The CDR3 is made up of 13 amino acids. V was pared by 4 bases and J by 2 bases, with 8 bases between. The CDR3 DNA sequence: TGTGCCAGCAGTTTAACAGAAAACTATGGCTACACCTTC. It translates to CASSLTENYGYTF.

This chain connects TRBV27 to TRBJ2-3; 12 bases map to TRBD2. V shed 10 bases, J shed 3 bases, and the junction held 11 bases outside the gene matches. CDR1 and CDR2 (germline): MNHEY, SMNVEV (reference sequence). This CDR3 spans 16 amino acids. The CDR3 DNA follows: TGTGCCACCGCGATGGTACTAGCGGGGGGTACAGATACGCAGTATTTT. It translates to CATAMVLAGGTDTQYF.

The chain links TRBV7-9 to TRBJ2-1, with TRBD1 matching 9 bases. The germline gives CDR1 SEHNR, CDR2 FQNEAQ (reference sequence). This CDR3 region has 14 residues. V lost 4 bases and J lost 6; bases outside the gene matches: 4. CDR3 DNA: TGTGCCAGCAGCTACCGACAGGGGGGCAATGAGCAGTTCTTC. Amino acid sequence: CASSYRQGGNEQFF.

The chain combines TRBV9 with TRBJ1-1; TRBD1 aligns across 7 bases. Germline CDR1 reads SGDLS; CDR2 reads YYNGEE. The CDR3 loop spans 14 amino acids. V lost 3 bases and J lost 0; bases outside the gene matches: 2. The CDR3 DNA reads TGTGCCAGCAGCGCCGGACAGGTGAACACTGAAGCTTTCTTT. Its translation is CASSAGQVNTEAFF.

This sequence joins TRBV25-1 and TRBJ2-5; TRBD2 matches at 8 bases. The CDR3 sequence is 14 residues long. Looked up from germline, CDR1 is MGHDK and CDR2 is SYGVNS. The junction had 8 bases not matched to a gene; V was cut back by 6 bases and J by 5 bases. The chain's CDR3 is CASRGMAGGETQYF. Here the CDR3 DNA reads TGTGCCAGCAGGGGAATGGCGGGGGGTGAGACCCAGTACTTC.

This chain links TRBV19 with TRBJ1-1, with 9 bases aligning to TRBD1. The CDR3 is 16 residues long. Germline CDR1 is LNHDA and CDR2 is SQIVND (reference sequence). V dropped 4 bases and J dropped 1; count of bases not matched to a gene: 7. This CDR3 reads CASSRGTGRTNTEAFF. CDR3 in DNA: TGTGCCAGTAGTAGGGGGACAGGGCGAACGAACACTGAAGCTTTCTTT.

V is TRBV7-8 and J is TRBJ1-5, with 7 bases aligning to TRBD1. The V gene's germline CDR1 is SGHVS and CDR2 FQNEAQ. This CDR3 comprises 15 residues. V shed 5 bases and J 7 bases; nucleotides not matched to a gene: 11. CDR3 bases: TGTGCCAGCAGCCCCTCAGGGGGAGGTGGGCAGCCCCAGCATTTT. It codes for CASSPSGGGGQPQHF.

This chain joins TRBV5-5 and TRBJ2-3, with a tentative D call TRBD1 (8 bases). V was trimmed by 0 bases and J by 1 base, leaving 15 bases between them. CDR1 SGHKS and CDR2 YYEKEE come from the germline V gene (reference sequence). The CDR3 consists of 17 residues. Here the CDR3 reads CASSLARQGRGTDTQYF. DNA of the CDR3: TGTGCCAGCAGCTTGGCGCGACAGGGGAGGGGCACAGATACGCAGTATTTT.

This clone was seen a few times. V is TRBV3-1 (or the pseudogene TRBV3-2) and J is TRBJ1-1; possible D gene TRBD1, 5 bases. This CDR3 has 12 amino acids. V shed 1 base and J shed 8 bases, with 8 bases lying between them. Per the germline V gene, CDR1 is LGHDT and CDR2 is YNNKEL (reference sequence). The CDR3 nucleotides are TGTGCCAGCAGCCAAGGGGGCAGGGAAGCTTTCTTT. Its translation: CASSQGGREAFF.